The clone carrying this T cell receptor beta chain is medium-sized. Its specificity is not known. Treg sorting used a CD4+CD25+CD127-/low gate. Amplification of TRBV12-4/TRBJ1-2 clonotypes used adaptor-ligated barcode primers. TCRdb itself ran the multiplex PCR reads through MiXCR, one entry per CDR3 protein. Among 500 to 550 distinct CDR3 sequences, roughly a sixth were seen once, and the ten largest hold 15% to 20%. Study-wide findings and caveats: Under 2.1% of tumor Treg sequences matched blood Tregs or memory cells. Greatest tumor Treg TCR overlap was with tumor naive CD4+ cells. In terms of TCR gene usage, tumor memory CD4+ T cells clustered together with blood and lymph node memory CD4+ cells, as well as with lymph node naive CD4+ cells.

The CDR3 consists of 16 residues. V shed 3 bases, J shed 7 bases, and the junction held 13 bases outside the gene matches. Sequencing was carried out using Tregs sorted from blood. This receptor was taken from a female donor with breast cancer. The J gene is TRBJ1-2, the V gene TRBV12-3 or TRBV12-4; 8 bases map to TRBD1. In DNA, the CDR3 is TGTGCCAGCAGTTTGTCTTTCTCGGACAGGGAGGGTGGCTACACCTTC. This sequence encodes CASSLSFSDREGGYTF.